The next 25 T cell receptor beta chains were all read from a single sample in a study of blood T cell repertoires in COVID-19. Only in-frame clones appear in the TCRdb table, and some are missing; sequencing was by immunoSEQ multiplex PCR. The sample has roughly 80,000 clones; about 90% are singletons. Source material: peripheral blood. The receptors were sampled from a woman older than 75 with acute or convalescent COVID-19.

The J gene is TRBJ1-1, the V gene TRBV21-1. TRBV21-1 is a pseudogene locus. The CDR3 is made up of 19 amino acids. The CDR3 protein is CASSKHPVGEAPRWTEAFF. The CDR3 nucleotides are TGTGCCAGCAGCAAACATCCCGTCGGAGAAGCCCCTAGGTGGACTGAAGCTTTCTTT.

This sequence joins TRBV10-3 and TRBJ2-3, with 7 bases lining up with TRBD1. The germline gives CDR1 ENHRY, CDR2 SYGVKD. The CDR3 spans 14 residues. Trimming cost V 10 bases and J 1 base; bases outside gene matches: 8. In nucleotides, the CDR3 is TGTGCCACCAGGACAGGAGGAGGCACAGATACGCAGTATTTT. Its translation: CATRTGGGTDTQYF.

The chain couples TRBV5-6 to TRBJ1-3, with D tentatively TRBD1 (6 bases). The CDR3 totals 16 residues. Trimming cost V 6 bases and J 0 bases, with 16 bases left between them. Germline V gene data show CDR1 as SGHDT and CDR2 as YYEEEE. Here the CDR3 DNA reads TGTGCCAGCAACCTACAGGGCCCAAGCTCTGGAAACACCATATATTTT. This gives the protein CASNLQGPSSGNTIYF. The whole variable domain, filled in from reference TRBV5-6 and TRBJ1-3, reads DAGVTQSPTHLIKTRGQQVTLRCSPKSGHDTVSWYQQALGQGPQFIFQYYEEEERQRGNFPDRFSGHQFPNYSSELNVNALLLGDSALYLCASNLQGPSSGNTIYFGEGSWLTVV.

The chain is built from TRBV19 and TRBJ1-2; 8 bases align to TRBD1. With 4 bases clipped from V and 2 bases from J, the junction kept 9 bases outside the gene matches. This CDR3 contains 16 residues. The germline V gene encodes CDR1 LNHDA and CDR2 SQIVND (reference sequence). The CDR3 coding sequence is TGTGCCAGTAGTACCAGAGGACAGGGAAAAAACTATGGCTACACCTTC. Translating gives CASSTRGQGKNYGYTF.

The chain joins TRBV19 to TRBJ1-5; 10 bases align to TRBD1. Trimming at V came to 8 bases and at J to 7 bases, leaving 11 bases not matched to a gene. This CDR3 contains 15 residues. Germline V gives CDR1 LNHDA, CDR2 SQIVND (reference sequence). The DNA of the CDR3 is TGTGCCAGTTCCTCCTACGGGACAGGGGACCAGCCCCAGCATTTT. Protein product: CASSSYGTGDQPQHF.

The chain employs TRBV5-1 and TRBJ2-1, with 9 nucleotides matching TRBD2. The CDR3 contains 16 residues. The V gene's germline CDR1 is SGHRS and CDR2 YFSETQ. J lost 3 bases, V lost 1 base, and 5 bases had no gene match. The CDR3 protein is CASSLHGGGVYNEQFF. The DNA for the CDR3 is TGCGCCAGCAGCTTGCATGGCGGGGGGGTCTACAATGAGCAGTTCTTC.

The chain uses TRBV5-4 and TRBJ2-2, with TRBD2 identical over 13 bases. This CDR3 region has 17 residues. With V trimmed by 4 bases and J by 3 bases, 6 bases remained unmatched. Germline V gives CDR1 SGHNT, CDR2 YYREEE (reference sequence). The CDR3 is CASSTGLAGTYTGELFF. The CDR3 nucleotides read TGTGCCAGCAGCACGGGACTAGCGGGGACCTACACCGGGGAGCTGTTTTTT.

The rearrangement joins TRBV9 to TRBJ1-1, with TRBD1 identical over 7 bases. Germline V lookup: CDR1 SGDLS, CDR2 YYNGEE. Trimming took 0 bases from V and 4 from J; bases not matched to a gene: 3. This CDR3 has 14 residues. CDR3 coding DNA: TGTGCCAGCAGCGTAGGACAGGGACTCACTGAAGCTTTCTTT. The encoded protein is CASSVGQGLTEAFF.

The chain couples TRBV11-2 to TRBJ2-7; 7 nucleotides match TRBD2. The ends lost 4 bases at V and 3 bases at J; junction bases unmatched: 6. CDR1 and CDR2 (germline): SGHAT, FQNNGV. The CDR3 length is 14 residues. CDR3: CASSSRENVYEQYF. The CDR3 DNA follows: TGTGCCAGCAGCTCGCGGGAGAACGTCTACGAGCAGTACTTC.

The rearrangement links TRBV19 to TRBJ2-1; 8 nucleotides match TRBD2. The CDR3 is 16 residues long. Germline V gene data show CDR1 as LNHDA and CDR2 as SQIVND (reference sequence). V lost 5 bases and J lost 6; bases outside the gene matches: 12. CDR3 sequence: CASSRRGLGDRNEQFF. In nucleotides, the CDR3 is TGTGCCAGTAGTCGCCGGGGACTAGGGGACCGCAATGAGCAGTTCTTC. Full variable domain (rest looked up from reference TRBV19 and TRBJ2-1): DGGITQSPKYLFRKEGQNVTLSCEQNLNHDAMYWYRQDPGQGLRLIYYSQIVNDFQKGDIAEGYSVSREKKESFPLTVTSAQKNPTAFYLCASSRRGLGDRNEQFFGPGTRLTVL.

The chain has TRBV6-1 and TRBJ2-1; D possibly corresponds to TRBD1 (6 bases). Between the trimmed V and J ends, which lost 2 bases and 10 bases, there was a span of 9 bases. The CDR3 has 12 amino acids. Germline lookup yields CDR1 MNHNS and CDR2 SASEGT. This CDR3 reads CASSEYGTEQFF. CDR3 nucleotide sequence: TGTGCCAGCAGTGAATACGGGACAGAGCAGTTCTTC.

The J gene is TRBJ2-3, the V gene TRBV28; no clear D. The germline V gene encodes CDR1 MDHEN and CDR2 SYDVKM. Trimming cost V 3 bases and J 4 bases, with 2 bases left between them. The CDR3 runs 11 residues. The CDR3 here is CASSFADTQYF. The CDR3, as DNA: TGTGCCAGCAGTTTCGCAGATACGCAGTATTTT.

The chain uses TRBV30 and TRBJ1-4; possibly TRBD1 for D (5 bases). Between the trimmed V and J ends, which lost 4 bases and 8 bases, there was a span of 17 bases. Looked up from germline, CDR1 is GTSNPN and CDR2 is SVGIG (reference sequence). This CDR3 is 14 amino acids long. CDR3 nucleotide sequence: TGTGCCTGGATCCCAGCAGGGCTGAGCGAAAAACTGTTTTTT. Its translation is CAWIPAGLSEKLFF.

The V and J genes are TRBV4-3 and TRBJ1-6; no clear D gene. Per germline, CDR1 LGHNA and CDR2 YSLEER. The CDR3 covers 14 residues. V lost 0 bases and J lost 9, with 9 bases in between. CDR3 in amino acids: CASSQEGSASPLHF. As DNA, the CDR3 is TGCGCCAGCAGCCAAGAAGGGAGCGCTTCACCCCTCCACTTT.

The genes are TRBV2 and TRBJ1-3, with 10 bases matching TRBD1. Germline V gene sequence: CDR1 SNHLY, CDR2 FYNNEI. This CDR3 comprises 15 residues. Trimming at V came to 4 bases and at J to 4 bases, leaving 4 bases not matched to a gene. The CDR3 DNA reads TGTGCCAGCAGTGGGGGACAGGGGCTGGGAAACACCATATATTTT. Protein product: CASSGGQGLGNTIYF.

The rearrangement links TRBV29-1 to TRBJ2-1; D unclear. Germline CDR1 reads SQVTM; CDR2 reads ANQGSEA. With 3 bases removed from V and 7 bases from J, the gap between germline ends came to 7 bases. CDR3 length equals 11 residues. The CDR3 sequence is CSVDKRNEQFF. CDR3 nucleotides: TGCAGCGTTGATAAGCGTAATGAGCAGTTCTTC.

The chain recombines TRBV20-1 with TRBJ2-2, with 7 positions matching TRBD2. This CDR3 is 14 amino acids long. With 3 bases clipped from V and 4 bases from J, the junction kept 5 bases outside the gene matches. Germline CDR1 and CDR2: DFQATT and SNEGSKA (reference sequence). The CDR3 sequence is CSASEGGVTGELFF. The CDR3 nucleotides read TGCAGTGCTAGTGAGGGAGGGGTCACCGGGGAGCTGTTTTTT.

The chain uses TRBV7-6 and TRBJ2-1, with D perhaps matching TRBD2 (7 bases). With 0 bases removed from V and 4 bases from J, the gap between germline ends came to 10 bases. Germline assignment: CDR1 SGHVS and CDR2 FNYEAQ. The CDR3 spans 15 residues. The CDR3 reads CASSLAGGPYNEQFF. DNA for the CDR3: TGTGCCAGCAGCTTAGCGGGGGGGCCGTACAATGAGCAGTTCTTC.

This sequence joins TRBV6-5 and TRBJ1-2; no definite D call. The CDR3 runs 15 residues. Trimming took 2 bases from V and 8 from J, leaving 18 bases between them. Germline assignment: CDR1 MNHEY and CDR2 SVGAGI. The CDR3 reads CASSYKRPAGTGYTF. CDR3 DNA sequence: TGTGCCAGCAGTTACAAACGGCCGGCAGGTACCGGCTACACCTTC.

The rearrangement links TRBV3-1 (or the pseudogene TRBV3-2) to TRBJ1-5; weak D call: TRBD1 (5 bases). CDR1 and CDR2 from the germline V gene are LGHDT and YNNKEL (reference sequence). The CDR3 loop spans 16 amino acids. V gave up 4 bases and J gave up 9 bases, with 22 bases separating them. The CDR3 nucleotides read TGTGCCAGCAGCCCCGGAGGGCAGGGCCTCAATGTGCCCCAGCATTTT. This gives the protein CASSPGGQGLNVPQHF.

The genes are TRBV2 and TRBJ2-2; TRBD2 agrees at 7 bases. Germline V CDR1 and CDR2: SNHLY, FYNNEI. V shed 1 base and J 6 bases; nucleotides not matched to a gene: 14. CDR3 size: 18 residues. In DNA, the CDR3 is TGTGCCAGCAGTGAAGGAATCCCGGGGAGGGCGCTATCCGGGGAGCTGTTTTTT. This gives the protein CASSEGIPGRALSGELFF.

This chain joins TRBV19 and TRBJ1-1; D might be TRBD1 (6 bases). Trimming took off 7 bases at V and 5 bases at J, with 17 bases between the two ends. Germline V lookup: CDR1 LNHDA, CDR2 SQIVND (reference sequence). The CDR3 contains 14 residues. In DNA, the CDR3 is TGTGCCAGTAAGGTAGGGGGGGCGAGAACTGAAGCTTTCTTT. This sequence encodes CASKVGGARTEAFF.

A few counts support this clone. The junction differs from germline at one of its ends, possibly a read error. The V call is TRBV7-7, the J call TRBJ2-5; TRBD1 matches at 7 bases. The germline CDR1 and CDR2 sequences are SSHAT and FNYEAQ (reference sequence). The CDR3 consists of 15 residues. CDR3 sequence: CASSYGTAVQETQYF. CDR3 nucleotides: TGTGCTAGCAGCTACGGGACAGCGGTCCAAGAGACCCAGTACTTC.

The V gene is TRBV5-1, the J gene TRBJ1-2; 7 bases map to TRBD1. Germline CDR1 is SGHRS and CDR2 is YFSETQ. Trimming removed 0 bases from V and 4 bases from J; junction bases left unmatched: 15. CDR3 length: 18 residues. The DNA for the CDR3 is TGCGCCAGCAGCTTGGGAGGCCTACAGGGGCTAGGATCCTATGGCTACACCTTC. This translates into CASSLGGLQGLGSYGYTF.

The chain links TRBV15 to TRBJ2-1; 8 nucleotides match TRBD1. Germline V lookup: CDR1 LNHNV, CDR2 YYDKDF (reference sequence). This CDR3 has 18 amino acids. After removal of 1 base from V and 7 bases from J, the junction contained 15 bases not matched to a gene. DNA of the CDR3: TGTGCCACCAGCAGAGCGCATCTTGGACAGGGCCCCCGGAATGAGCAGTTCTTC. Protein: CATSRAHLGQGPRNEQFF.